This T cell receptor (beta chain) was identified in a study of T cell changes during pregnancy in multiple sclerosis. This clone was found a few times. Clones were read by immunoSEQ multiplex PCR, and TCRdb kept only the in-frame ones, dropping some. The sample has fewer than 60,000 clones, 91% seen once. The CDR3 contains 12 residues. Germline-derived CDR1 and CDR2 are GTSNPN and SVGIG (reference sequence). Between the trimmed V and J ends, which lost 0 bases and 7 bases, there was a span of 7 bases. This receptor was identified in a female donor in good health, enrolled as a control in a pregnancy study. The V and J genes are TRBV30 and TRBJ1-5, with unresolved D. The sample was peripheral blood, taken after pregnancy. The CDR3 loop is CAWSVNGQPQHF. CDR3 nucleotides: TGTGCCTGGAGTGTTAACGGGCAGCCCCAGCATTTT.